This is a list of T cell receptor beta chains from one sample in a study of identical twins. TCRdb processed the 5' RACE reads anew with MiXCR; each CDR3 protein has one entry. The sample carries roughly 720,000 distinct CDR3 sequences, 18% recorded once. The sample was also reused in another study, on T cells expressing NK-cell markers.

Sequencing was carried out using PBMCs. These receptors were taken from a woman aged 18-30 years in good health. Each CDR3 is given with its conserved first and last residue. The D gene is left open where the match is weak. Size tells how often a clone was seen (once, few, many) or the class of an expanded clone, and some rows leave it out.

size: NA; D: TRBD1; length: 14; V: TRBV9; J: TRBJ1-1; CDR3: CASSVAEGAGEAFF; DNA: TGTGCCAGCAGCGTAGCCGAGGGGGCTGGTGAAGCTTTCTTT
size: NA; D: NA; length: 15; V: TRBV18; J: TRBJ2-5; CDR3: CASSLLKGGQETQYF; DNA: TGTGCCAGCTCACTTCTGAAAGGGGGCCAAGAGACCCAGTACTTC
size: many; D: TRBD2; length: 12; V: TRBV2; J: TRBJ2-5; CDR3: CASTSGGETQYF; DNA: TGTGCCAGCACTAGCGGAGGAGAGACCCAGTACTTC
size: NA; D: NA; length: 14; V: TRBV7-9; J: TRBJ2-7; CDR3: CASSLEGSRYEQYF; DNA: TGTGCCAGCAGCTTAGAGGGGAGTCGCTACGAGCAGTACTTC
size: few; D: NA; length: 15; V: TRBV12-3/TRBV12-4; J: TRBJ2-7; CDR3: CASSFGSSDYYEQYF; DNA: TGTGCCAGCAGTTTCGGGTCTAGCGATTACTACGAGCAGTACTTC
size: NA; D: NA; length: 15; V: TRBV29-1; J: TRBJ2-2; CDR3: CSVRLRDHNTGELFF; DNA: TGCAGCGTTCGATTGCGTGACCATAACACCGGGGAGCTGTTTTTT
size: few; D: NA; length: 12; V: TRBV12-3/TRBV12-4; J: TRBJ1-3; CDR3: CASIYSGNTIYF; DNA: TGTGCCAGCATTTACTCTGGAAACACCATATATTTT
size: few; D: TRBD2; length: 14; V: TRBV12-3/TRBV12-4; J: TRBJ2-1; CDR3: CASSRSGGADEQFF; DNA: TGTGCCAGCAGTCGTAGCGGGGGGGCCGATGAGCAGTTCTTC
size: NA; D: TRBD1; length: 14; V: TRBV20-1; J: TRBJ1-6; CDR3: CSARGGTGGSPLHF; DNA: TGCAGTGCTAGAGGGGGGACAGGGGGATCACCCCTCCACTTT
size: NA; D: TRBD1; length: 13; V: TRBV29-1; J: TRBJ1-4; CDR3: CSVVRDRGEKLFF; DNA: TGCAGCGTTGTAAGGGACAGGGGGGAGAAACTGTTTTTT
size: few; D: NA; length: 12; V: TRBV10-3; J: TRBJ1-3; CDR3: CAISDSGNTIYF; DNA: TGTGCCATCAGTGACAGTGGAAACACCATATATTTT
size: NA; D: NA; length: 15; V: TRBV4-1; J: TRBJ2-3; CDR3: CASSQDQGATDTQYF; DNA: TGCGCCAGCAGCCAAGATCAGGGTGCGACAGATACGCAGTATTTT
size: NA; D: TRBD1; length: 12; V: TRBV12-3/TRBV12-4; J: TRBJ1-2; CDR3: CASRNRQGGYTF; DNA: TGTGCCAGCAGGAATCGACAGGGCGGCTACACCTTC
size: few; D: NA; length: 12; V: TRBV9; J: TRBJ2-1; CDR3: CASSVNYNEQFF; DNA: TGTGCCAGCAGCGTTAATTACAATGAGCAGTTCTTC
size: NA; D: NA; length: 13; V: TRBV7-9; J: TRBJ2-2; CDR3: CASRTKRTPELFF; DNA: TGTGCCAGCAGGACCAAGAGGACTCCCGAGCTGTTTTTT
size: NA; D: NA; length: 15; V: TRBV7-9; J: TRBJ2-2; CDR3: CASSSTSLDTGELFF; DNA: TGTGCCAGCAGCTCCACTAGCCTCGACACCGGGGAGCTGTTTTTT
size: NA; D: NA; length: 14; V: TRBV20-1; J: TRBJ2-3; CDR3: CSTSPPHRTDTQYF; DNA: TGCAGTACATCTCCTCCCCACCGCACAGATACGCAGTATTTT
size: NA; D: NA; length: 13; V: TRBV12-3/TRBV12-4; J: TRBJ2-7; CDR3: CASSRLLRDEQYF; DNA: TGTGCCAGCAGCCGCCTACTTCGGGACGAGCAGTACTTC
size: NA; D: NA; length: 13; V: TRBV20-1; J: TRBJ2-5; CDR3: CSASAPIEETQYF; DNA: TGCAGTGCTAGCGCACCCATCGAGGAGACCCAGTACTTC
size: many; D: NA; length: 12; V: TRBV12-3/TRBV12-4; J: TRBJ2-7; CDR3: CASGFGGYEQYF; DNA: TGTGCCAGCGGCTTTGGGGGCTACGAGCAGTACTTC
size: NA; D: TRBD1; length: 14; V: TRBV12-3/TRBV12-4; J: TRBJ2-5; CDR3: CASSWGTGPETQYF; DNA: TGTGCCAGCAGTTGGGGGACAGGGCCCGAGACCCAGTACTTC
size: NA; D: NA; length: 18; V: TRBV6-1; J: TRBJ2-4; CDR3: CASSRTPRGFGAKNIQYF; DNA: TGTGCCAGCAGTCGAACTCCTAGGGGGTTTGGGGCCAAAAACATTCAGTACTTC
size: NA; D: NA; length: 15; V: TRBV19; J: TRBJ2-1; CDR3: CASSSLRARDNEQFF; DNA: TGTGCCAGTAGTTCCCTGAGGGCCAGAGACAATGAGCAGTTCTTC
size: few; D: TRBD1; length: 18; V: TRBV15; J: TRBJ2-1; CDR3: CATSRIDRDALSYNEQFF; DNA: TGTGCCACCAGCAGAATTGACAGGGATGCGTTATCCTACAATGAGCAGTTCTTC
size: few; D: NA; length: 13; V: TRBV20-1; J: TRBJ2-1; CDR3: CSATGTHYNEQFF; DNA: TGCAGTGCTACCGGGACACATTACAATGAGCAGTTCTTC
size: few; D: NA; length: 15; V: TRBV10-3; J: TRBJ2-6; CDR3: CAIREGLAGANVLTF; DNA: TGTGCCATCAGAGAAGGTCTAGCTGGGGCCAACGTCCTGACTTTC
size: few; D: NA; length: 14; V: TRBV7-9; J: TRBJ1-1; CDR3: CASSNFEQNTEAFF; DNA: TGTGCCAGCAGCAACTTCGAGCAGAACACTGAAGCTTTCTTT
size: many; D: TRBD1; length: 14; V: TRBV20-1; J: TRBJ1-6; CDR3: CSARQGAADSPLHF; DNA: TGCAGTGCGCGACAGGGGGCGGCGGATTCACCCCTCCACTTT
size: NA; D: NA; length: 11; V: TRBV6-5; J: TRBJ2-7; CDR3: CASTGYYEQYF; DNA: TGTGCCAGCACAGGGTACTACGAGCAGTACTTC
size: many; D: TRBD2; length: 14; V: TRBV5-1; J: TRBJ2-7; CDR3: CASSLGLAGDEQYF; DNA: TGTGCCAGCAGCCTGGGACTAGCGGGAGACGAGCAGTACTTC
size: few; D: NA; length: 15; V: TRBV4-1; J: TRBJ2-1; CDR3: CASSQDGGAYNEQFF; DNA: TGCGCCAGCAGCCAAGACGGAGGGGCTTACAATGAGCAGTTCTTC
size: NA; D: TRBD2; length: 13; V: TRBV2; J: TRBJ2-7; CDR3: CASLGAGGREQYF; DNA: TGTGCCAGCCTGGGTGCGGGGGGTCGCGAGCAGTACTTC
size: NA; D: NA; length: 15; V: TRBV12-5; J: TRBJ1-3; CDR3: CASGQGDSSGNTIYF; DNA: TGTGCTAGTGGCCAGGGCGACTCCTCTGGAAACACCATATATTTT
size: many; D: TRBD1; length: 12; V: TRBV29-1; J: TRBJ2-5; CDR3: CSADRGQETQYF; DNA: TGCAGTGCCGACAGGGGCCAAGAGACCCAGTACTTC
size: NA; D: NA; length: 14; V: TRBV7-8; J: TRBJ1-6; CDR3: CASSFRGVFEPLHF; DNA: TGTGCCAGCAGCTTCAGAGGAGTGTTTGAACCCCTCCACTTT
size: few; D: NA; length: 16; V: TRBV4-1; J: TRBJ2-1; CDR3: CASGRSPGLSHNEQFF; DNA: TGCGCCAGCGGCAGGAGTCCTGGGCTTTCCCACAATGAGCAGTTCTTC
size: NA; D: TRBD2; length: 16; V: TRBV2; J: TRBJ2-3; CDR3: CASTWGPGTSSDTQYF; DNA: TGTGCCAGCACCTGGGGTCCCGGGACTAGCTCAGATACGCAGTATTTT
size: NA; D: TRBD2; length: 15; V: TRBV4-2; J: TRBJ2-3; CDR3: CAISPGTSGTDTQYF; DNA: TGTGCCATCAGCCCCGGGACTAGCGGCACAGATACGCAGTATTTT
size: few; D: NA; length: 15; V: TRBV7-2; J: TRBJ2-7; CDR3: CASSLVGQGSYEQYF; DNA: TGTGCCAGCAGCTTAGTTGGGCAGGGCTCCTACGAGCAGTACTTC
size: NA; D: NA; length: 13; V: TRBV9; J: TRBJ1-1; CDR3: CASSGRGRQDPFF; DNA: TGTGCCAGCAGTGGGAGGGGCAGGCAGGACCCTTTCTTT
size: NA; D: NA; length: 16; V: TRBV7-9; J: TRBJ2-1; CDR3: CASSPVAESSYNEQFF; DNA: TGTGCCAGCAGCCCCGTGGCGGAAAGCTCCTACAATGAGCAGTTCTTC
size: NA; D: NA; length: 15; V: TRBV11-2; J: TRBJ2-5; CDR3: CASSLGRGPQETQHF; DNA: TGTGCCAGCAGCTTAGGCAGGGGCCCACAAGAGACCCAGCACTTC
size: NA; D: NA; length: 15; V: TRBV2; J: TRBJ2-3; CDR3: CASSERDWLADTQYF; DNA: TGTGCCAGCAGTGAAAGGGACTGGCTGGCGGATACGCAGTATTTT
size: NA; D: NA; length: 14; V: TRBV30; J: TRBJ2-3; CDR3: CAWSGTGTRNTQYF; DNA: TGTGCCTGGAGTGGCACCGGGACCCGAAATACGCAGTATTTT
size: few; D: TRBD2; length: 14; V: TRBV9; J: TRBJ2-7; CDR3: CASSPGRVRGEQYF; DNA: TGTGCCAGCAGCCCGGGGAGGGTACGGGGCGAGCAGTACTTC
size: NA; D: TRBD2; length: 17; V: TRBV7-3; J: TRBJ2-5; CDR3: CASSLATSGPIGETQYF; DNA: TGTGCCAGCAGCTTGGCGACTAGCGGACCAATAGGAGAGACCCAGTACTTC
size: NA; D: TRBD2; length: 16; V: TRBV19; J: TRBJ2-5; CDR3: CASNPLDAGGRETQYF; DNA: TGTGCCAGTAACCCCCTCGATGCGGGGGGAAGAGAGACCCAGTACTTC
size: NA; D: NA; length: 14; V: TRBV12-3/TRBV12-4; J: TRBJ2-7; CDR3: CASSWTGTTYEQYF; DNA: TGTGCCAGCAGTTGGACAGGGACTACCTACGAGCAGTACTTC